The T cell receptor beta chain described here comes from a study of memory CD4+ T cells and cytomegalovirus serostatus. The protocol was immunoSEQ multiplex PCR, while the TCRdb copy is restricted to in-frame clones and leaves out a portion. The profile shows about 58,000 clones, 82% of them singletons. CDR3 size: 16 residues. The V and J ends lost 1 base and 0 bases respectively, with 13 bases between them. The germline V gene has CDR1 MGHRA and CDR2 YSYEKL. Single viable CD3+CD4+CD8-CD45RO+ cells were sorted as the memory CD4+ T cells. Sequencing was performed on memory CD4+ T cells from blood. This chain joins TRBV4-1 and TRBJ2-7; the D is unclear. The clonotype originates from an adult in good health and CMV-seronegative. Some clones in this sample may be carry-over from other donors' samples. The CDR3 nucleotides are TGCGCCAGCAGCCAAGGTTTAAGGTGGGACTCCTACGAGCAGTACTTC. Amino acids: CASSQGLRWDSYEQYF.